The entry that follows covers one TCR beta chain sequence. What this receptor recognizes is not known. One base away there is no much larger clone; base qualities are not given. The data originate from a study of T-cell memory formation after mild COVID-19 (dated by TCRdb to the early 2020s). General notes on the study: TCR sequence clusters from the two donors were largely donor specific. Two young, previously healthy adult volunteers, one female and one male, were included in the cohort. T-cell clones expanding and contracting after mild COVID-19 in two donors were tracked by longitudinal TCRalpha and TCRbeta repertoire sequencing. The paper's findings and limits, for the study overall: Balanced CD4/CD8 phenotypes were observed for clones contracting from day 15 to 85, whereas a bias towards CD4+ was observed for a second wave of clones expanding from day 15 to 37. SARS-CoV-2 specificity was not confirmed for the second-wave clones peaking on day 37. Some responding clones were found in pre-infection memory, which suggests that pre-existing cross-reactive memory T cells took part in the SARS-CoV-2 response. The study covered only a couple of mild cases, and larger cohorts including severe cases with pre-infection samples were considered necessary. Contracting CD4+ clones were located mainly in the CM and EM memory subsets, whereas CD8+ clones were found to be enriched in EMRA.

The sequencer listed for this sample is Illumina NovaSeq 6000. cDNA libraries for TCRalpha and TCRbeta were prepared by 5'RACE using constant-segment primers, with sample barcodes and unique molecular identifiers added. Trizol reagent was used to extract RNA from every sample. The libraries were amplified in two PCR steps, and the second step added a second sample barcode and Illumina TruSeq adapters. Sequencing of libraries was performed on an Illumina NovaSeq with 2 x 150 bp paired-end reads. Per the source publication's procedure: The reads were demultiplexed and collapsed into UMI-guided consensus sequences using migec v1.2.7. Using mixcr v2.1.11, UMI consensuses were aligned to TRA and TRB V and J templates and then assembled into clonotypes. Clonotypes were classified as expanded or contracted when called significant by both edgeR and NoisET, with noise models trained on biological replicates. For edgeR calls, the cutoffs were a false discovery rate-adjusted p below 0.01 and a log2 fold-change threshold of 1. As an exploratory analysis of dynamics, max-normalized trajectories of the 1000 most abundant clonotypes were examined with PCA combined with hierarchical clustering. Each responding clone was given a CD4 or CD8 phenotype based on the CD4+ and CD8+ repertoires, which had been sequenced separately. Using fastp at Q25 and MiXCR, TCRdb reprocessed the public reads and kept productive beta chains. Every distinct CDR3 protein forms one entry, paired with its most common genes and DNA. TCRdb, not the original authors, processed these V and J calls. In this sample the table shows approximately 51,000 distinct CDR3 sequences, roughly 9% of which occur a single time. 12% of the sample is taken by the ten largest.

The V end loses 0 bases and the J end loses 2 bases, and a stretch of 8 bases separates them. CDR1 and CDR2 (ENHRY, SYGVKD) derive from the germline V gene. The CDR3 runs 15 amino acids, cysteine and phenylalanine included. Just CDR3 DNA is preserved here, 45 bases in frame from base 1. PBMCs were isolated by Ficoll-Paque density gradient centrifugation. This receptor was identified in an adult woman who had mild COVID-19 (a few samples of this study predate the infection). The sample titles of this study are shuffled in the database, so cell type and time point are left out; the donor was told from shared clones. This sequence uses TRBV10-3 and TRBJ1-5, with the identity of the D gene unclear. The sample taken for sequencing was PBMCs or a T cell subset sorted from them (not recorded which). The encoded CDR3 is CAISESIRGNQPQHF. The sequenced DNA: TGTGCCATCAGTGAGTCGATTAGGGGCAATCAGCCCCAGCATTTT.